The text below deals with one T cell receptor (beta chain). The table came from immunoSEQ multiplex PCR; TCRdb's copy has only in-frame clones and leaves some out. The sample carries about 28,000 clones, approximately 91% recorded once. This specimen belongs to a study of sequential checkpoint blockade in melanoma. Overall study context: Randomization was 1:1 between first-line nivolumab→ipilimumab and ipilimumab→nivolumab. Maintenance nivolumab came after either treatment sequence.

Germline lookup yields CDR1 MNHEY and CDR2 SVGAGI. The CDR3 is 14 residues long. Trimming took 5 bases from V and 2 from J; bases not matched to a gene: 2. The treatment denotes: randomized to nivolumab then ipilimumab (arm A) or the reverse (arm B). None of the patients previously received DNA-damaging chemotherapy. PBMC sorting kept live CD3+CD8+ cells without CD19 or CD56. This sequence was found in a human donor with melanoma. Here the sequenced sample was CD8+ T cells sorted from blood (inferred from file names), taken from a patient given nivolumab and ipilimumab in sequence. V gene TRBV6-5 combines with J gene TRBJ2-1; 8 nucleotides match TRBD2. In nucleotides, the CDR3 is TGTGCCAGCAGTAGCGGGGGCCCCTACAATGAGCAGTTCTTC. Translating gives CASSSGGPYNEQFF.